This TCR beta chain was sequenced during a study of response to subunit inactivated influenza vaccine. The study, taken as a whole, reports: T cells newly recruited by each seasonal influenza vaccination are few, the authors suggested.

V was clipped by 6 bases and J by 5 bases, with 14 bases between them. Per germline, CDR1 SGHDT and CDR2 YYEEEE. The CDR3 is 13 amino acids. TCRdb reprocessed the RT-PCR reads via MiXCR and lists one record per CDR3 protein. Of roughly 460,000 distinct CDR3 sequences in the sample, roughly 9.8% were seen once. This clonotype was counted a few times. Its matching antigen is unknown. The rearrangement joins TRBV5-6 to TRBJ2-5; D ambiguous. The clonotype originates from a man between 45 and 60 years old who received an inactivated influenza vaccine. The sequences come from PBMCs from blood, collected roughly 48 days after vaccination. The CDR3 spells CASTTRMGETQYF. In DNA, the CDR3 is TGTGCCAGCACTACCAGGATGGGGGAGACCCAGTACTTC. The full variable domain, in which reference TRBV5-6 and TRBJ2-5 provide the parts outside the CDR3, is DAGVTQSPTHLIKTRGQQVTLRCSPKSGHDTVSWYQQALGQGPQFIFQYYEEEERQRGNFPDRFSGHQFPNYSSELNVNALLLGDSALYLCASTTRMGETQYFGPGTRLLVL.